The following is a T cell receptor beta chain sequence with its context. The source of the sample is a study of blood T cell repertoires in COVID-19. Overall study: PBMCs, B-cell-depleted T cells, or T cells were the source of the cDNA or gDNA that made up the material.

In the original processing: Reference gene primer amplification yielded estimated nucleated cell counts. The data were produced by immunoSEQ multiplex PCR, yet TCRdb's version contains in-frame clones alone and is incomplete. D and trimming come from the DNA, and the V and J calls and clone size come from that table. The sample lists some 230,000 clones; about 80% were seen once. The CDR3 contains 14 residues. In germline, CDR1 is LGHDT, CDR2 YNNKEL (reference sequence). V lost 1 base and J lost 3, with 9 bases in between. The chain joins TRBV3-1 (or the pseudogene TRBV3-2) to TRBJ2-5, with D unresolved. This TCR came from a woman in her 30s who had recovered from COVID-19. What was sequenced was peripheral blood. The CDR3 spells CASSQGLSEETQYF. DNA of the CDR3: TGTGCCAGCAGCCAAGGACTGAGCGAAGAGACCCAGTACTTC.